Measured by frequency, the clone carrying this T cell receptor beta chain is medium-sized. Germline CDR1 is DFQATT and CDR2 is SNEGSKA (reference sequence). This CDR3 has 15 amino acids. This sample was taken from a study of T cell clusters in autoimmune cytopenias. Each sample's input was 250 ng genomic DNA, 40,000 or so genome equivalents. TRB was amplified by touch-down multiplex PCR, primer pools A and B combined. TCRdb re-called the multiplex PCR reads; every CDR3 protein appears as one record, without DNA. Recorded here are roughly 3,300 distinct CDR3 sequences; the top ten clones represent around a third.

The chain combines TRBV20-1 with TRBJ2-1; TCRdb proposes TRBD1, but this gene call is untestable without DNA. This receptor was identified in a human donor with an autoimmune cytopenia, with autoimmune hepatitis or in good health (not recorded which). Sequenced material: peripheral blood. The CDR3 region is CSASTGTGMANEQFF.